This TCR beta chain emerged from a study of tumor-infiltrating lymphocytes in primary liver carcinoma (dated by TCRdb to 2015 to 2018). Study-wide context: The five patients, three men and two women aged 30 to 69 years, had hepatocellular carcinoma (four) or combined HCC and intrahepatic cholangiocarcinoma (one). Samples yielded roughly 3.5 to 8 million productive TCRbeta reads; read depth did not differ significantly between tissue types. Technical replicate repertoires showed high reproducibility, with mean shared-clone rates approximately 0.87 and correlation coefficients above 0.95. Across five regions of each liver tumor, along with adjacent normal tissue and blood, the study brought together TCRbeta repertoire sequencing, expression microarrays and whole-exome sequencing. To link TCRbeta repertoire diversity with the local molecular phenotype, the approximately 24 tumor region samples were profiled using Agilent mRNA microarrays. The five patients had tumors of stage T1-T3 N0M0, with maximum diameters ranging from 4.2 to 10 cm. A total of 35 or so specimens from 5 patients, comprising some 25 tumor regions, 5 adjacent noncancerous liver tissues and 5 peripheral blood samples, were covered by TCRbeta repertoire sequencing.

Using a constant-region primer and ProtoScript II reverse transcriptase, TCRbeta-specific cDNA was reverse-transcribed from around 500 ng total RNA. TCRbeta libraries were built with three nested multiplex PCR rounds, a slightly modified ARM-PCR procedure. Sample barcodes and Illumina adapters were added in a final 25-cycle PCR using Deep VentR polymerase. Amplicons of 200-500 bp were gel-purified with a QIAquick gel extraction kit before sequencing. The TCRbeta amplicons were sequenced with 250-bp paired-end reads on an Illumina HiSeq 2500. On the study's bioinformatics: Reads were quality-trimmed with Trimmomatic v0.33, and paired reads were merged with FLASH v1.2.11 to recover full CDR3 sequences. MiGEC v1.2.1b assigned V, D and J germline segments to the rearranged TCRbeta sequences. Clonotype statistics, along with Shannon-Wiener diversity indices, were calculated using VDJtools v1.0.0. Except for diversity analysis, only each sample's 250 most abundant clonotypes were used in subsequent analyses to reduce sampling bias. TCRdb cleaned the public reads at Q25 with fastp, built clones with MiXCR and kept in-frame beta chains. Each CDR3 protein gets just one entry, which takes the most common genes and DNA from the rows behind it. It is TCRdb's table, rather than the study itself, that gives the V and J calls and clone size. Recorded for this sample are around 70,000 distinct CDR3 sequences; roughly 69% of them occurred a single time. Around a quarter of the sample is in the top ten clones.

Notes on this clonotype: Its antigen is not yet known. With a much larger clone just one base away, this may be a read error.

Study-level results and caveats: Only the TCR beta chain was sequenced, which likely underestimates true repertoire diversity because unpaired alpha chains were not captured. Compared with blood, tumors had a significantly larger share of the repertoire taken up by the top 250 clones (p = 0.039). Only roughly 7.5-25% of top clones appeared in all five regions of a tumor, which suggests that tumor-infiltrating T cells are spatially heterogeneous. Comparison of CD4+ and CD8+ T cell repertoires was precluded by the use of bulk unsorted samples. With just a few patients in the study, the authors point out that the findings should be validated in a larger study. Consistent with antigen-driven expansion, pairs of tumor regions showed higher repertoire overlap (mean roughly 36%) than either tumor-adjacent pairs (approximately 17%) or tumor-blood pairs (roughly 15%).

Total RNA and DNA were co-extracted without cell sorting from approximately 22-30 mg of bulk tissue using the AllPrep DNA/RNA mini kit. Roughly five patients with histopathologically diagnosed primary liver carcinoma underwent surgical resection in China between November 2015 and March 2016. At the time of sampling, the patients were treatment-naive and had chronic HBV infection. Each tumor was sampled at five spatially separated regions: the superior, inferior, left-lateral and right-lateral poles and the tumor centre. According to histology, viable tumor cells made up more than 85% of every tumor sample. Each fresh piece of tumor and adjacent tissue was cut in two, with one half stored in RNAlater at -80 degrees C and the other half sent for histology. The TCR originated in a man aged 35 to 55 with primary liver carcinoma and hepatitis B virus infection. The specimen was liver tumor tissue from sampling region 4. The sample's cell subset or site, from its label and the paper: tumor region T4, right-lateral pole.

The DNA sequence reads TGTGCCAGCAGTGGGGGGGTCCTCGAGGAGACCCAGTACTTC. It specifies CASSGGVLEETQYF. The sequence is built from TRBV2 and TRBJ2-5, and perhaps TRBD2 as D gene, on 6 matching bases. The CDR3 sequence holds 14 residues, the cysteine and phenylalanine included. Of all the DNA, just the CDR3 is kept, 42 bases in frame from base 1. The germline V gene supplies CDR1 SNHLY and CDR2 FYNNEI. Trimming at the junction amounts to 4 bases on V and 5 bases on J, and the germline ends lie 14 bases apart.